These T cell receptor beta chains were read from a single sample in a study of cytotoxic CD8 clonotypes in ibrutinib-treated CLL. Profiling relied on immunoSEQ multiplex PCR, and the TCRdb table lists in-frame clones only, not all of them. The sample has approximately 350,000 clones, 60% to 80% seen once. Sequenced material: PBMCs, taken after 36 months of ibrutinib treatment. The receptors originated from a human donor with chronic lymphocytic leukemia. The CDR3 runs from the conserved cysteine through the conserved F or W. A D gene is named only where the DNA matches it firmly. Some rows mark clone size as missing; the rest say once, few, many or name a class of expanded clone.

V gene: TRBV5-1
D gene: TRBD1
clone size: .
J gene: TRBJ2-2
CDR3 DNA: TGCGCCAGCAGCCGGGACAGGGGTACCGGGGAGCTGTTTTTT
CDR3 protein: CASSRDRGTGELFF

V gene: TRBV6-1
D gene: TRBD1
clone size: .
J gene: TRBJ1-2
CDR3 DNA: TGTGCCAGCAGTGAATTGACAGGGGAGGGCTACACCTTC
CDR3 protein: CASSELTGEGYTF

V gene: TRBV2
D gene: .
clone size: few
J gene: TRBJ1-1
CDR3 DNA: TGTGCCAGCGATGAGGGCGGTGAAGCTTTCTTT
CDR3 protein: CASDEGGEAFF

V gene: TRBV7-3
D gene: .
clone size: .
J gene: TRBJ2-1
CDR3 DNA: TGTGCCAGCAGCTTAATCCCATCTACTAGAAATAGGACTAATGAGCAGTTCTTC
CDR3 protein: CASSLIPSTRNRTNEQFF

V gene: TRBV7-2
D gene: .
clone size: .
J gene: TRBJ2-7
CDR3 DNA: TGTGCCAGCAGCGTTGTTAGTACCTACGAGCAGTACTTC
CDR3 protein: CASSVVSTYEQYF

V gene: TRBV2
D gene: TRBD1
clone size: few
J gene: TRBJ1-1
CDR3 DNA: TGTGCCAGCAGTGAGGACAGGGGGTTGAACACTGAAGCTTTCTTT
CDR3 protein: CASSEDRGLNTEAFF

V gene: TRBV6-5
D gene: .
clone size: .
J gene: TRBJ1-2
CDR3 DNA: TGTGCCAGCAGTTACTCCGACAGTTTCGGCTACACCTTC
CDR3 protein: CASSYSDSFGYTF

V gene: TRBV6-1
D gene: .
clone size: .
J gene: TRBJ1-5
CDR3 DNA: TGTGCCAGCAGTGAAGCGGTGGAACCTCTATTGGGCAATCAGCCCCAGCATTTT
CDR3 protein: CASSEAVEPLLGNQPQHF

V gene: TRBV9
D gene: TRBD1
clone size: .
J gene: TRBJ1-1
CDR3 DNA: TGTGCCAGCAGCGCCTACAGGGGGCGCAGGGCTTTCTTT
CDR3 protein: CASSAYRGRRAFF

V gene: TRBV2
D gene: .
clone size: .
J gene: TRBJ1-4
CDR3 DNA: TGTGCCAGCAGTGAAGATGGGACTCGCGAAAAACTGTTTTTT
CDR3 protein: CASSEDGTREKLFF

V gene: TRBV7-6
D gene: TRBD1
clone size: .
J gene: TRBJ2-1
CDR3 DNA: TGTGCCAGCAGCGCCGGGACAGGGGCGTACAATGAGCAGTTCTTC
CDR3 protein: CASSAGTGAYNEQFF

V gene: TRBV19
D gene: TRBD1
clone size: .
J gene: TRBJ1-1
CDR3 DNA: TGTGCCAGTAGCCCCGGACAGGGGGATGAAGCTTTCTTT
CDR3 protein: CASSPGQGDEAFF

V gene: TRBV9
D gene: TRBD2
clone size: .
J gene: TRBJ2-1
CDR3 DNA: TGTGCCAGCAGCTTTGCGGGGGGGAGCAATGAGCAGTTCTTC
CDR3 protein: CASSFAGGSNEQFF

V gene: TRBV5-1
D gene: .
clone size: .
J gene: TRBJ2-7
CDR3 DNA: TGCGCCAGCAGACCTACTCTCGCGAATCGGTACGAGCAGTACTTC
CDR3 protein: CASRPTLANRYEQYF

V gene: TRBV7-3
D gene: .
clone size: .
J gene: TRBJ1-5
CDR3 DNA: TGTGCCAGCAGCTTGACAGTAAATCAGCCCCAGCATTTT
CDR3 protein: CASSLTVNQPQHF

V gene: TRBV2
D gene: TRBD1
clone size: .
J gene: TRBJ2-5
CDR3 DNA: TGTGCCAGCAGGACTCAGGGGGCCAGGCAGACCCAGTACTTC
CDR3 protein: CASRTQGARQTQYF

V gene: TRBV4-1
D gene: .
clone size: few
J gene: TRBJ1-4
CDR3 DNA: TGCGCCAGCCGTGATTCAACTAATGAAAAACTGTTTTTT
CDR3 protein: CASRDSTNEKLFF

V gene: TRBV2
D gene: .
clone size: .
J gene: TRBJ2-2
CDR3 DNA: TGTGCCAGCAGTGAACCGAACACCGGGGAGCTGTTTTTT
CDR3 protein: CASSEPNTGELFF

V gene: TRBV9
D gene: .
clone size: .
J gene: TRBJ2-3
CDR3 DNA: TGTGCCAGTACCCCCGGGGGTACGCAGTATTTT
CDR3 protein: CASTPGGTQYF

V gene: TRBV9
D gene: .
clone size: few
J gene: TRBJ1-2
CDR3 DNA: TGTGCCAGCAGCGCGGCCAGTCTAGCCTATGGCTACACCTTC
CDR3 protein: CASSAASLAYGYTF

V gene: TRBV29-1
D gene: .
clone size: .
J gene: TRBJ1-1
CDR3 DNA: TGCAGCGGGACAGAGAACACTGAAGCTTTCTTT
CDR3 protein: CSGTENTEAFF

V gene: TRBV4-1
D gene: TRBD1
clone size: .
J gene: TRBJ1-1
CDR3 DNA: TGCGCCAGCAGCCAAGCGAGACAGGGGAAAAACACTGAAGCTTTCTTT
CDR3 protein: CASSQARQGKNTEAFF

V gene: TRBV4-3
D gene: TRBD1
clone size: .
J gene: TRBJ1-4
CDR3 DNA: TGCGCCAGCAGCCACCGGGGGACAGGGGTCTTGGTTAATGAAAAACTGTTTTTT
CDR3 protein: CASSHRGTGVLVNEKLFF

V gene: TRBV5-1
D gene: .
clone size: few
J gene: TRBJ1-2
CDR3 DNA: TGCGCCAGCAGCCTTTCACAGGGAAGCTATGGCTACACCTTC
CDR3 protein: CASSLSQGSYGYTF

V gene: TRBV5-1
D gene: .
clone size: .
J gene: TRBJ1-4
CDR3 DNA: TGCGCCAGCAGCACCGCCCCTGGACTGAACTCCGAAGGGGAACTGTTTTTT
CDR3 protein: CASSTAPGLNSEGELFF

V gene: TRBV27
D gene: TRBD1
clone size: .
J gene: TRBJ1-2
CDR3 DNA: TGTGCCAGCAGTTTATCGAGGACAGGGGGCAACGAGGGCTACACCTTC
CDR3 protein: CASSLSRTGGNEGYTF

V gene: TRBV7-7
D gene: TRBD1
clone size: few
J gene: TRBJ2-1
CDR3 DNA: TGTGCCAGCAGCCCGGACAGGGGGCCGAACAATGAGCAGTTCTTC
CDR3 protein: CASSPDRGPNNEQFF

V gene: TRBV4-1
D gene: TRBD1
clone size: few
J gene: TRBJ1-1
CDR3 DNA: TGCGCCAGCAGCCTTAGGACAGGGGTGAACACTGAAGCTTTCTTT
CDR3 protein: CASSLRTGVNTEAFF

V gene: TRBV12-2
D gene: .
clone size: .
J gene: TRBJ2-7
CDR3 DNA: TGTGCAAGTCGCTTAGCTCAGGGAAGCTCCTACGAGCAGTACTTC
CDR3 protein: CASRLAQGSSYEQYF

V gene: TRBV7-3
D gene: .
clone size: .
J gene: TRBJ2-7
CDR3 DNA: TGTGCCAGCAGCTCTCAGAGTTTGGAGCAGTACTTC
CDR3 protein: CASSSQSLEQYF

V gene: TRBV2
D gene: TRBD2
clone size: .
J gene: TRBJ2-7
CDR3 DNA: TGTGCCAGCAGTACGCCGGGACTAGCGGGCTACGAGCAGTACTTC
CDR3 protein: CASSTPGLAGYEQYF

V gene: TRBV7-6
D gene: .
clone size: .
J gene: TRBJ1-3
CDR3 DNA: TGTGCCAGCAGCGGCAAGGGATCAGGGTTCATATTCTCTGGAAACACCATATATTTT
CDR3 protein: CASSGKGSGFIFSGNTIYF

V gene: TRBV13
D gene: TRBD2
clone size: .
J gene: TRBJ2-1
CDR3 DNA: TGTGCCAGCAGCAGTATAGCGGGAGTGGGCAATGAGCAGTTCTTC
CDR3 protein: CASSSIAGVGNEQFF

V gene: TRBV5-4
D gene: .
clone size: .
J gene: TRBJ2-7
CDR3 DNA: TGTGCCAGCAGCCCCCGTACAGGGAACCACGAGCAGTACTTC
CDR3 protein: CASSPRTGNHEQYF

V gene: TRBV7-9
D gene: .
clone size: .
J gene: TRBJ1-1
CDR3 DNA: TGTGCCAGCAGCCTACAGGGCACGAACACTGAAGCTTTCTTT
CDR3 protein: CASSLQGTNTEAFF

V gene: TRBV29-1
D gene: .
clone size: once
J gene: TRBJ2-7
CDR3 DNA: TGCAGCGTTGGAGGACGGAGCTCCTACGAGCAGTACTTC
CDR3 protein: CSVGGRSSYEQYF

V gene: TRBV6-6
D gene: TRBD1
clone size: .
J gene: TRBJ2-7
CDR3 DNA: TGTGCCAGCAGTTTCGGACAGGGACCCGAGCAGTACTTC
CDR3 protein: CASSFGQGPEQYF

V gene: TRBV29-1
D gene: .
clone size: .
J gene: TRBJ2-1
CDR3 DNA: TGCAGCGTTGAAGATTACCCGGGAGTCGTCTACAATGAGCAGTTCTTC
CDR3 protein: CSVEDYPGVVYNEQFF

V gene: TRBV13
D gene: TRBD2
clone size: .
J gene: TRBJ2-1
CDR3 DNA: TGTGCCAGCAGCTCTGGACTAGCGGGGGGGCTTGGAGAGCAGTTCTTC
CDR3 protein: CASSSGLAGGLGEQFF

V gene: TRBV5-6
D gene: TRBD1
clone size: .
J gene: TRBJ2-5
CDR3 DNA: TGTGCCAGCAGAACAGGGGGCTGGGAGACCCAGTACTTC
CDR3 protein: CASRTGGWETQYF

V gene: TRBV14
D gene: .
clone size: .
J gene: TRBJ1-2
CDR3 DNA: TGTGCCAGCAGCCCAGACAGGAACTATGGCTACACCTTC
CDR3 protein: CASSPDRNYGYTF